The source of this T cell receptor (beta chain) is a study of T cell clones after liver transplantation. Overall study results and limits: Graft donor-reactive T cells may have migrated into the graft rather than being deleted.

About this clone: The antigen remains undetermined.

Germline CDR1 is LNHNV and CDR2 is YYDKDF (reference sequence). The CDR3 has 16 amino acids. Trimming left V 0 bases short and J 4 bases short, with 14 bases between. TCRdb's copy holds only in-frame clones and misses some; the assay was immunoSEQ multiplex PCR. This table holds roughly 62,000 clones, about 71% found once. This TCR came from a human patient who received a liver transplant. Some T cells may be supplied by the graft donor. The rearrangement uses TRBV15 and TRBJ2-3; D perhaps matches TRBD2 (6 bases). Source: CD4+ T cells from blood, taken at the roughly 15-month timepoint. The CDR3: CATSRDSGRRSDTQYF. The CDR3 nucleotides are TGTGCCACCAGCAGAGACTCTGGGAGGAGGTCAGATACGCAGTATTTT.